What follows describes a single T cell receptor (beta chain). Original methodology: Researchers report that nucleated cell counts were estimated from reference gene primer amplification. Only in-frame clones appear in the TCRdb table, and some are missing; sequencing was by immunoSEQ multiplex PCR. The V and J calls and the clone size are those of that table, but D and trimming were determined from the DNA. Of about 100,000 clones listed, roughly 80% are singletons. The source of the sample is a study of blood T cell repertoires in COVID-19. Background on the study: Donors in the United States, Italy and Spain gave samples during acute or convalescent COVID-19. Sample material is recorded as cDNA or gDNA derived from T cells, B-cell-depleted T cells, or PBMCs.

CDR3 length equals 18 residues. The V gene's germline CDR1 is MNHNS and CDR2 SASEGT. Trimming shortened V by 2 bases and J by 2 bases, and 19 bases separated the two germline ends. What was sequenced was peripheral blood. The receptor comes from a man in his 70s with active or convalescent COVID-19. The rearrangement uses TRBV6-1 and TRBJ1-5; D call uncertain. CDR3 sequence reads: CASSETGGLSGGNQPQHF. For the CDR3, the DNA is TGTGCCAGCAGTGAAACGGGAGGCCTCTCTGGGGGCAATCAGCCCCAGCATTTT.